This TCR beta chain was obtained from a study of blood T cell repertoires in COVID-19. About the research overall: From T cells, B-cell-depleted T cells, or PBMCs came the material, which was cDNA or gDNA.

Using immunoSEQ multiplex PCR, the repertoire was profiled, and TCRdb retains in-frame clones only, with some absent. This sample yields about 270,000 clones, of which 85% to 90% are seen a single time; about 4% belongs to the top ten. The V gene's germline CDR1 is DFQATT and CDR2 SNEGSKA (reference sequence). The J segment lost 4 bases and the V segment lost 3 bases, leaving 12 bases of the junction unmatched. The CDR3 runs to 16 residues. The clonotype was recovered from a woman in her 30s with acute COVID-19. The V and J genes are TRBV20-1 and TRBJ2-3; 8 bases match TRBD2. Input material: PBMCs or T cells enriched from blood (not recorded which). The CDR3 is CSASQEGLVDADTQYF. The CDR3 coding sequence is TGCAGTGCTAGTCAGGAGGGACTAGTTGACGCAGATACGCAGTATTTT.